This T cell receptor beta chain was captured by sequencing in a study of T-cell memory formation after mild COVID-19. Notes on the study in general: The CD4+ clones that contracted clustered mainly within CM and EM, and the CD8+ clones concentrated in EMRA. Day 15 to 85 contracting clones showed balanced CD4/CD8; day 15 to 37 expanders favored CD4+. The study detected some responding clones in pre-infection memory, suggesting cross-reactive memory joined.

In its sample, this clonotype was seen a few times. Its antigen remains unidentified. The CDR3 consists of 15 residues. Trimming pared 3 bases from V and 10 bases from J, leaving 16 bases between. MiXCR was run by TCRdb on the 5' RACE reads, yielding one entry per CDR3 protein. The table has roughly 450,000 distinct CDR3 sequences, roughly 18% seen once. The sample taken for sequencing was PBMCs or a T cell subset sorted from them (not recorded which). This TCR derives from an adult woman who had mild COVID-19 (a few samples of this study predate the infection). Cell type and time point are not known. The chain couples TRBV12-3 or TRBV12-4 to TRBJ1-6; D unresolved. CDR3 sequence (DNA): TGTGCCAGCAGTTTCCGGGGTTCGTCGAACTCACCCCTCCACTTT. This encodes CASSFRGSSNSPLHF.